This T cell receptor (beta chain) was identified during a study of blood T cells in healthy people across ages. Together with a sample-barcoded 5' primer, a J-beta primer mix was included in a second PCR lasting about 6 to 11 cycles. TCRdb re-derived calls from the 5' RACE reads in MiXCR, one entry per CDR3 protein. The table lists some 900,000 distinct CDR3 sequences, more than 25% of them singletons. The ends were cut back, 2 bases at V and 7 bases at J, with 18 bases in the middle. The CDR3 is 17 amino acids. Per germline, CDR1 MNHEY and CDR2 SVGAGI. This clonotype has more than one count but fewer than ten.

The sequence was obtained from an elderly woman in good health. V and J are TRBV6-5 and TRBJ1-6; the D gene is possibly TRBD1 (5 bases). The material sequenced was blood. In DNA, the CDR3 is TGTGCCAGCAGTTACGCAACCCCAGGGTCCCCCAATTCACCCCTCCACTTT. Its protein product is CASSYATPGSPNSPLHF.